This paragraph covers one TCR beta chain sequence. The data were taken from a study of blood T cell repertoires in COVID-19. Study summary: Both acute and convalescent COVID-19 samples were obtained from the United States, Italy and Spain. From T cells, B-cell-depleted T cells, or PBMCs came the material, which was cDNA or gDNA.

Methods used by the authors: Reference gene primer amplification gave nucleated cell count estimates. TCRdb keeps only in-frame clones here, not all; method: immunoSEQ multiplex PCR. From that table come the V and J calls and clone size; the DNA was used to work out D and trimming. Among around 120,000 clones listed, less than 85% were seen once. The sequence was obtained from a man in his 70s with active or convalescent COVID-19. Sequencing was performed on peripheral blood.

The CDR3 loop is CASSRTDNTEAFF. As DNA, the CDR3 is TGTGCCAGCAGTAGGACAGACAACACTGAAGCTTTCTTT. The rearrangement links TRBV2 to TRBJ1-1; weak D call: TRBD1 (6 bases). The CDR3 sequence is 13 residues long. Per germline, CDR1 SNHLY and CDR2 FYNNEI. With 5 bases removed from V and 2 bases from J, the gap between germline ends came to 9 bases. Complete variable domain (other parts from reference TRBV2 and TRBJ1-1): EPEVTQTPSHQVTQMGQEVILRCVPISNHLYFYWYRQILGQKVEFLVSFYNNEISEKSEIFDDQFSVERPDGSNFTLKIRSTKLEDSAMYFCASSRTDNTEAFFGQGTRLTVV.